Below are 11 T cell receptor beta chains sequenced from a single sample in a study of T cell changes during pregnancy in multiple sclerosis. Generated by immunoSEQ multiplex PCR, the TCRdb table keeps only in-frame clones and is missing some. This sample has tens of thousands of clones, with under 95% found just once. Sample: peripheral blood, taken in the first trimester of pregnancy. The receptors were gathered from a female donor in good health, enrolled as a control in a pregnancy study.

The chain employs TRBV19 and TRBJ1-6, with D uncertain. The germline gives CDR1 LNHDA, CDR2 SQIVND (reference sequence). The CDR3 runs 14 residues. Trimming stripped 2 bases from V and 8 bases from J, with 10 bases between. In DNA form, the CDR3 reads TGTGCCAGTAGTATATCCGGGGTGGATTCACCCCTCCACTTT. It encodes CASSISGVDSPLHF.

The chain joins TRBV2 to TRBJ1-6; TRBD1 aligns across 7 bases. Germline CDR1 SNHLY, CDR2 FYNNEI. With V trimmed by 6 bases and J by 0 bases, 8 bases remained unmatched. There are 17 residues in the CDR3. The CDR3 DNA sequence: TGTGCCAGCAGGGATACAGGGGAGAGCTCCTATAATTCACCCCTCCACTTT. Translation gives CASRDTGESSYNSPLHF. Looking up the rest from reference TRBV2 and TRBJ1-6 gives the full variable domain: EPEVTQTPSHQVTQMGQEVILRCVPISNHLYFYWYRQILGQKVEFLVSFYNNEISEKSEIFDDQFSVERPDGSNFTLKIRSTKLEDSAMYFCASRDTGESSYNSPLHFGNGTRLTVT.

This clone was recorded once. The chain links TRBV11-3 to TRBJ2-6; tentative D call: TRBD1 (6 bases). In germline, CDR1 is SGHNT, CDR2 YENEEA. The CDR3 contains 15 residues. V was clipped by 4 bases and J by 1 base, with 8 bases between them. The CDR3 nucleotides are TGTGCCAGCAGCTACGACAGGTCTGGGGCCAACGTCCTGACTTTC. It codes for CASSYDRSGANVLTF.

The J gene is TRBJ1-6, the V gene TRBV7-6; a weak D match, TRBD1 (5 bases). Trimming shortened V by 7 bases and J by 1 base, and 14 bases separated the two germline ends. Per germline, CDR1 SGHVS and CDR2 FNYEAQ. This CDR3 has 16 residues. The CDR3 sequence is CASTPGGESYNSPLHF. Here the CDR3 DNA reads TGTGCCAGCACCCCGGGGGGGGAATCCTATAATTCACCCCTCCACTTT.

This chain uses TRBV11-3 with TRBJ2-7; D is possibly TRBD1 (6 bases). The CDR3 has 14 residues. Germline-derived CDR1 and CDR2 are SGHNT and YENEEA. Trimming pared 5 bases from V and 0 bases from J, leaving 11 bases between. The CDR3 sequence is CASSRQVSSYEQYF. The CDR3 DNA reads TGTGCCAGCAGCCGACAGGTGAGCTCCTACGAGCAGTACTTC.

J is TRBJ2-2 and V is TRBV29-1; D unresolved. V was trimmed by 0 bases and J by 7 bases, leaving 3 bases between them. The V gene's germline CDR1 is SQVTM and CDR2 ANQGSEA. This CDR3 is 11 amino acids long. CDR3 bases: TGCAGCGTTGAAGATAACGGGGAGCTGTTTTTT. It specifies CSVEDNGELFF.

The V call is TRBV21-1, the J call TRBJ1-4; TRBD1, the D gene given by the table, was not confirmed from the DNA. TRBV21-1 is a known pseudogene. This CDR3 contains 15 residues. CDR3 region: CASSEAGGSREKLFF. The CDR3 coding sequence is TGTGCCAGCAGCGAAGCAGGGGGCTCTAGGGAAAAACTGTTTTTT.

The rearrangement links TRBV7-2 to TRBJ2-1; D not certain. Trimming cost V 5 bases and J 8 bases, with 19 bases left between them. CDR3 length: 15 amino acids. The germline V gene has CDR1 SGHTA and CDR2 FQGNSA. The CDR3 coding sequence is TGTGCCAGCAGCCACCTGGTGCAGGTATGGGATGAGCAGTTCTTC. Protein sequence: CASSHLVQVWDEQFF.

The rearrangement uses TRBV10-1 and TRBJ1-2; no reliable D call. The CDR3 is 14 residues long. The germline V gene encodes CDR1 WNHNN and CDR2 SYGVQD (reference sequence). V was shortened by 3 bases and J by 0 bases, with 8 bases between the two germline ends. The CDR3: CASSEGGANYGYTF. The CDR3 region has the DNA TGCGCCAGCAGTGAAGGAGGAGCTAACTATGGCTACACCTTC.

The rearrangement joins TRBV19 to TRBJ1-1, with D tentatively TRBD1 (5 bases). The germline gives CDR1 LNHDA, CDR2 SQIVND (reference sequence). This CDR3 spans 15 amino acids. Trimming took 4 bases from V and 4 from J, leaving 16 bases between them. The CDR3 bases are TGTGCCAGTAGTAGGACGGCAGGGTATGTCACTGAAGCTTTCTTT. This encodes CASSRTAGYVTEAFF.

The chain carries TRBV27 and TRBJ2-1; 14 bases match TRBD2. The V segment lost 6 bases and the J segment 10 bases; nucleotides outside the gene matches: 8. Germline-derived CDR1 and CDR2 are MNHEY and SMNVEV (reference sequence). This CDR3 comprises 15 residues. The CDR3 loop is CASSPGLAGAREQFF. CDR3 DNA sequence: TGTGCCAGCAGCCCGGGACTAGCGGGGGCCAGGGAGCAGTTCTTC.